This paragraph reports one TCR beta chain. What it binds is not known. Investigators spread the genomic DNA of each subset evenly over several immunoSEQ plates. The data were produced by immunoSEQ multiplex PCR, yet TCRdb's version contains in-frame clones alone and is incomplete. The sample carries 2 million to 3 million clones, over 85% recorded once. This record comes from a study of shared clonotypes between healthy human individuals. The study, taken as a whole, reports: Exclusively blood specimens were collected; tissue repertoires likely differ.

The CDR3 loop spans 14 amino acids. The germline CDR1 and CDR2 sequences are SEHNR and FQNEAQ (reference sequence). V was cut by 2 bases and J by 5 bases, with 12 bases left in between. All the donors were Caucasian adults who lived in Nashville, Tennessee. The V call is TRBV7-9, the J call TRBJ2-5; D possibly matches TRBD1 or TRBD2 (5 bases each). The sequence derives from a man aged 18 to 29 in good health. Some clones in this sample may be carry-over from other donors' samples. Input material: naive CD4+ T cells from PBMCs. Stated subset: CD45RA+ positively selected. CDR3 loop: CASSLRGTGETQYF. The CDR3 DNA reads as TGTGCCAGCAGCTTACGAGGGACGGGGGAGACCCAGTACTTC. The full variable domain, in which reference TRBV7-9 and TRBJ2-5 provide the parts outside the CDR3, is DTGVSQNPRHKITKRGQNVTFRCDPISEHNRLYWYRQTLGQGPEFLTYFQNEAQLEKSRLLSDRFSAERPKGSFSTLEIQRTEQGDSAMYLCASSLRGTGETQYFGPGTRLLVL.